A single sample gave rise to the 21 T cell receptor beta chains below, sequenced in a study of T cells after yellow fever vaccination. TCRdb reprocessed the 5' RACE reads with MiXCR, giving one entry per CDR3 protein. Of 100,000 to 150,000 distinct CDR3 sequences listed, about 16% are singletons. Source: CD8+ T cells sorted from PBMCs, taken 5 days after the yellow fever booster vaccination. The receptors were sampled from a man aged 18-30 years who received the YFV17D yellow fever vaccine.

The CDR3 spells CASSFGIGKNTEAFF. The CDR3 nucleotides read TGCGCCAGCAGCTTTGGTATCGGGAAGAACACTGAAGCTTTCTTT. The chain is built from TRBV5-1 and TRBJ1-1, with D uncertain. From germline, CDR1 is SGHRS and CDR2 YFSETQ. V shed 2 bases and J shed 1 base, with 12 bases lying between them. CDR3 length: 15 amino acids. Filled out from reference TRBV5-1 and TRBJ1-1, the complete variable domain reads KAGVTQTPRYLIKTRGQQVTLSCSPISGHRSVSWYQQTPGQGLQFLFEYFSETQRNKGNFPGRFSGRQFSNSRSEMNVSTLELGDSALYLCASSFGIGKNTEAFFGQGTRLTVV.

The chain uses TRBV23-1 and TRBJ2-1, with 7 bases lining up with TRBD1. TRBV23-1 is recorded as an ORF, its role being uncertain. CDR3 length equals 14 residues. Germline trimming cut 4 bases from V and 4 bases from J; bases unmatched to any gene: 4. CDR3 amino acids: CASSPRQGYNEQFF. The CDR3 DNA follows: TGCGCCAGCAGTCCCAGACAGGGTTACAATGAGCAGTTCTTC.

The chain joins TRBV7-6 to TRBJ2-5; 7 positions agree with TRBD1. CDR1 and CDR2 from the germline V gene are SGHVS and FNYEAQ. This CDR3 is 14 amino acids long. J gave up 5 bases and V 3 bases, and 6 bases lay outside the gene matches. CDR3 DNA: TGTGCCAGCAGCTTTGGGACAGAATGGGAGACCCAGTACTTC. It is translated as CASSFGTEWETQYF.

The chain has TRBV29-1 and TRBJ1-1; TRBD1 might be the D (5 bases). V was cut by 7 bases and J by 2 bases, with 11 bases left in between. The CDR3 length is 12 residues. Germline lookup yields CDR1 SQVTM and CDR2 ANQGSEA. The CDR3, as DNA: TGCAGCGCTTTCAGGGATAACACTGAAGCTTTCTTT. Amino acid sequence: CSAFRDNTEAFF.

The chain is built from TRBV5-6 and TRBJ2-3; D might be TRBD1 (6 bases). The germline V gene encodes CDR1 SGHDT and CDR2 YYEEEE. V was cut by 8 bases and J by 5 bases, with 12 bases left in between. CDR3 length: 12 amino acids. The CDR3 region is CASGKQGDTQYF. The CDR3 nucleotides are TGTGCCAGTGGGAAACAGGGAGATACGCAGTATTTT. The full variable domain, in which reference TRBV5-6 and TRBJ2-3 provide the parts outside the CDR3, is DAGVTQSPTHLIKTRGQQVTLRCSPKSGHDTVSWYQQALGQGPQFIFQYYEEEERQRGNFPDRFSGHQFPNYSSELNVNALLLGDSALYLCASGKQGDTQYFGPGTRLTVL.

The CDR3 nucleotides read TGCAGCGTAGCCGGGACAGGGAACGGCTACACCTTC. This codes for CSVAGTGNGYTF. V and J are TRBV29-1 and TRBJ1-2, with 9 bases matching TRBD1. CDR1 and CDR2 (germline): SQVTM, ANQGSEA. The CDR3 spans 12 residues. V lost 6 bases to trimming and J lost 8 bases; unmatched junction nucleotides: 7.

This clonotype has a count of ten or more. The chain has TRBV5-4 and TRBJ2-5, with 11 bases aligning to TRBD2. CDR1 SGHNT and CDR2 YYREEE come from the germline V gene (reference sequence). Trimming took 6 bases from V and 5 from J; bases not matched to a gene: 12. The CDR3 is made up of 16 amino acids. CDR3 in amino acids: CASMGTSGGPQETQYF. DNA for the CDR3: TGTGCCAGCATGGGAACTAGCGGGGGCCCCCAGGAGACCCAGTACTTC.

The table lists this clonotype with a few counts. The J gene is TRBJ2-3, the V gene TRBV7-2, with 8 nucleotides matching TRBD2. Trimming cost V 5 bases and J 6 bases; bases outside gene matches: 7. Germline V gene lookup returns CDR1 SGHTA and CDR2 FQGNSA. CDR3 length equals 14 residues. CDR3 DNA sequence: TGTGCCAGCAGCGCTAGCGGGCCGTGGGATACGCAGTATTTT. Translated, it gives CASSASGPWDTQYF.

This clonotype was seen once. J is TRBJ1-1 and V is TRBV6-2 or TRBV6-3; tentative D call: TRBD1 (6 bases). Germline V gene sequence: CDR1 MNHEY, CDR2 SVGEGT. The V end was cut by 6 bases, the J end by 4 bases, with 12 bases between. The CDR3 has 13 amino acids. CDR3 DNA sequence: TGTGCCAGCAGGTGGGCAGGGGCCACTGAAGCTTTCTTT. Amino acid sequence: CASRWAGATEAFF.

This clonotype has a count of ten or more. The gene calls are TRBV6-6 and TRBJ2-7; D may be TRBD1 (6 bases). Trimming removed 6 bases from V and 3 bases from J, with 12 bases in between. Germline CDR1 and CDR2: MNHNY and SVGAGI (reference sequence). The CDR3 extends over 13 amino acids. The CDR3 is CASSPTGFYEQYV. In DNA form, the CDR3 reads TGTGCCAGCAGCCCAACAGGGTTCTACGAGCAGTACGTC.

There are a few counts of this clonotype. The chain recombines TRBV6-2 or TRBV6-3 with TRBJ2-2; possible D gene TRBD2, 5 bases. Germline V gene lookup returns CDR1 MNHEY and CDR2 SVGEGT. V lost 8 bases and J 1 base, leaving 20 bases between the germline ends. The CDR3 runs 17 residues. The CDR3 region is CASRTPRNSENTGELFF. The CDR3 bases are TGTGCCAGCCGAACCCCTCGGAATAGCGAGAACACCGGGGAGCTGTTTTTT.

V is TRBV4-2 and J is TRBJ2-5, with TRBD2 identical over 7 bases. V lost 8 bases to trimming and J lost 3 bases; unmatched junction nucleotides: 6. The CDR3 totals 13 residues. Germline V lookup: CDR1 LGHNA, CDR2 YNFKEQ. CDR3 coding DNA: TGTGCCAGCGGCGATGCGGGAGAAGAGACCCAGTACTTC. This gives the protein CASGDAGEETQYF.

The chain links TRBV7-9 to TRBJ2-3; no firm D call. V lost 1 base, J lost 2 bases, and 7 bases lay in between. This CDR3 region has 14 residues. Germline assignment: CDR1 SEHNR and CDR2 FQNEAQ (reference sequence). CDR3 region: CASSLGGNTDTQYF. DNA of the CDR3: TGTGCCAGCAGCTTAGGGGGTAACACAGATACGCAGTATTTT.

This clonotype was seen only a few times. The chain has TRBV6-2 or TRBV6-3 and TRBJ2-1, with a weak D call TRBD2 (6 bases). The V gene lost 3 bases and the J gene lost 4 bases, with 13 bases spanning the gap. Germline lookup yields CDR1 MNHEY and CDR2 SVGEGT. This CDR3 comprises 15 residues. The CDR3 protein is CASSYAEGQYNEQFF. In nucleotides, the CDR3 is TGTGCCAGCAGTTATGCGGAGGGTCAATACAATGAGCAGTTCTTC.

CDR3 coding DNA: TGTGCCAGCACAAATATCGGCGGGGGAAACCAAGAGACCCAGTACTTC. Its translation: CASTNIGGGNQETQYF. The rearrangement uses TRBV3-1 and TRBJ2-5; 7 nucleotides line up with TRBD2. CDR1 and CDR2 from the germline V gene are LGHDT and YNNKEL (reference sequence). V was clipped by 7 bases and J by 0 bases; unmatched bases: 11. The CDR3 is 16 residues long.

This clonotype was recorded a few times. The CDR3 DNA reads as TGTGCCAGCTTGTCAGGGGCGAACACCGGGGAGCTGTTTTTT. Translated, it gives CASLSGANTGELFF. The chain joins TRBV28 to TRBJ2-2; a weak D match, TRBD1 (6 bases). Germline CDR1 reads MDHEN; CDR2 reads SYDVKM. CDR3 length: 14 residues. Trimming took off 8 bases at V and 0 bases at J, with 10 bases between the two ends.

The V gene is TRBV27, the J gene TRBJ1-2; perhaps TRBD1 as D (5 bases). The V and J ends lost 7 bases and 6 bases respectively, with 12 bases between them. This CDR3 contains 12 residues. Germline assignment: CDR1 MNHEY and CDR2 SMNVEV (reference sequence). The chain's CDR3 is CASKRGGNGYTF. The CDR3 DNA is TGTGCCAGCAAAAGGGGTGGTAATGGCTACACCTTC.

The gene calls are TRBV6-1 and TRBJ2-7; 7 bases align to TRBD1. The V segment lost 6 bases and the J segment 4 bases; nucleotides outside the gene matches: 6. CDR1 and CDR2 from the germline V gene are MNHNS and SASEGT. There are 13 residues in the CDR3. In nucleotides, the CDR3 is TGTGCCAGCAGAATCCGGGACAGTTACGAGCAGTACGTC. It codes for CASRIRDSYEQYV.

The chain joins TRBV6-5 to TRBJ2-1, with D perhaps matching TRBD1 or TRBD2 (5 bases each). CDR3 size: 16 residues. Per germline, CDR1 MNHEY and CDR2 SVGAGI. V lost 1 base, J lost 0 bases, and 10 bases lay in between. As DNA, the CDR3 is TGTGCCAGCAGTTACTTTGGGACCGCCTCCTACAATGAGCAGTTCTTC. Translation gives CASSYFGTASYNEQFF.

Ten or more counts support this clonotype. The V call is TRBV20-1, the J call TRBJ2-1; D gene unclear. CDR1 and CDR2 (germline): DFQATT, SNEGSKA (reference sequence). The CDR3 runs to 13 residues. Deletions cut 6 bases from V and 0 bases from J, with 9 bases between. The CDR3 here is CSARRNSYNEQFF. For the CDR3, the DNA is TGCAGTGCGAGAAGAAACTCCTACAATGAGCAGTTCTTC.

This clonotype was detected a few times. This chain connects TRBV5-1 to TRBJ1-1; TRBD1 might be the D (6 bases). CDR1 and CDR2 (germline): SGHRS, YFSETQ. This CDR3 is built from 15 residues. V lost 0 bases to trimming and J lost 11 bases, with 20 bases between them. CDR3 in DNA: TGCGCCAGCAGCTTGGTAGGGGGTCAGGGCGCGGTGGCTTTCTTT. This translates into CASSLVGGQGAVAFF.